The T cell receptor (beta chain) under discussion was sequenced for a study of OX40 agonist ivuxolimab in advanced cancers. Across the study: The drug used for patients, ivuxolimab, was an agonistic anti-OX40 (CD134) antibody. The patients received ivuxolimab by intravenous route every 2 weeks at 0.01 to 10 mg/kg.

The junction had 4 bases not matched to a gene; V was cut back by 4 bases and J by 4 bases. This CDR3 has 14 residues. Germline V gene sequence: CDR1 MNHEY, CDR2 SMNVEV (reference sequence). Overall study findings and caveats: At doses 0.1 to 3.0 mg/kg, CD4+ and CD8+ clones expanded.

A remark on this clone: Its specificity is unknown. Other DNA sequences of this sample code for an identical CDR3.

With baseline, cycle 4 day 1, and cycle 7 day 1 as timepoints, blood was sampled. Produced via immunoSEQ multiplex PCR; TCRdb's table is partial and in-frame only. The repertoire holds fewer than 20,000 clones, with roughly 78% as singletons. This chain connects TRBV27 to TRBJ1-1; 9 nucleotides match TRBD1. The receptor's source is an adult with an advanced solid tumor such as melanoma, head and neck, liver or kidney cancer. The sample consisted of CD4+ or CD8+ T cells sorted from blood, taken in a trial of the OX40 agonist ivuxolimab. The CDR3 is CASSSYRGLTEAFF. Written as DNA, the CDR3 is TGTGCCAGCAGTTCCTACAGGGGGCTCACTGAAGCTTTCTTT.